These 3 T cell receptor beta chains originate from one sample sequenced in a study of cytomegalovirus exposure and HLA in healthy donors. Clones were read by immunoSEQ multiplex PCR, and TCRdb kept only the in-frame ones, dropping some. The table lists about 330,000 clones, 80% to 90% of them singletons. Sequences were obtained from PBMCs. The receptor source for this set is a woman aged 18-35 years in good health and CMV-seronegative.

This chain uses TRBV4-1 with TRBJ1-1; 11 bases agree with TRBD1. The CDR3 is 18 amino acids. The V gene's germline CDR1 is MGHRA and CDR2 YSYEKL. V was clipped by 0 bases and J by 1 base; unmatched bases: 7. The CDR3 here is CASSQDPRDRGTNTEAFF. CDR3 nucleotide sequence: TGCGCCAGCAGCCAAGACCCCCGGGACAGGGGGACGAACACTGAAGCTTTCTTT.

In DNA form, the CDR3 reads TGTGCCAGCAGCGCCCAGGGCTACGAGCAGTACTTC. Translated, it gives CASSAQGYEQYF. The gene calls are TRBV5-5 and TRBJ2-7; TRBD1 is a possible D gene (5 bases). Germline V lookup: CDR1 SGHKS, CDR2 YYEKEE (reference sequence). The CDR3 has 12 amino acids. Between the trimmed V and J ends, which lost 4 bases and 3 bases, there was a span of 8 bases.

The CDR3 nucleotides read TGTGCCAGCAGGATTCTGACAGGAAGCACTGAAGCTTTCTTT. It specifies CASRILTGSTEAFF. The rearrangement uses TRBV6-5 and TRBJ1-1; weak D call: TRBD1 (6 bases). This CDR3 spans 14 amino acids. Looked up from germline, CDR1 is MNHEY and CDR2 is SVGAGI. Trimming stripped 6 bases from V and 4 bases from J, with 15 bases between.